These T cell receptor beta chains were read from a single sample in a study of regulatory T cells in long-lasting Graves disease. TCRdb redid the calling of the multiplex PCR reads with MiXCR, one entry per CDR3 protein. The sample yields around 400,000 distinct CDR3 sequences, 15% to 18% seen once. Source: peripheral blood mononuclear cells (PBMCs), taken at new diagnosis, from a patient treated with antithyroid drugs. These receptors were obtained from a female donor with Graves disease. Each CDR3 is given without its conserved first and last residue.

>TRBJ2-7|TRBV6-2/TRBV6-3
ASLGIAGEQY
>TRBJ1-2|TRBV10-3
AIRGVLGDGYT
>TRBJ2-7|TRBV6-2/TRBV6-3
ASLDRAPTPSYEQY
>TRBJ2-7|TRBV30
AWGTSIHEQY
>TRBJ1-1|TRBV7-9
ASSLTGSEAF
>TRBJ2-3|TRBV24-1
ATSDLTAASADTQY
>TRBJ2-1|TRBV7-9
ASSPPPGEGYNEQF
>TRBJ2-1|TRBV28
ASSNNPSTGRYNEQF
>TRBJ2-4|TRBV19
ASSIGGGGRFLGNIQY
>TRBJ2-6|TRBV6-1
ASSGQGGTGANVLT
>TRBJ2-3|TRBV3-1
ASSQGLTDTQY
>TRBJ1-5|TRBV5-1
ASSFGGAGQPQH
>TRBJ2-2|TRBV25-1
ASSRTPLNTGELF
>TRBJ2-7|TRBV18
ASSPPRDSYEQY
>TRBJ2-7|TRBV20-1
SAAGTMNYEQY
>TRBJ2-7|TRBV9
ASSGTSDSLYEQY
>TRBJ2-1|TRBV6-2/TRBV6-3
ASSERYFEQF
>TRBJ1-2|TRBV5-6
ASSFQGVIGGYT
>TRBJ2-2|TRBV5-1
ASSLGQVDTGELF
>TRBJ2-2|TRBV6-1
ASGLAVDTGELF
>TRBJ1-4|TRBV6-9
ASSYPGTGRREKLF
>TRBJ2-2|TRBV12-3/TRBV12-4
ASSLKASPTGELF
>TRBJ1-4|TRBV12-3/TRBV12-4
ASSLGDFNEKLF
>TRBJ1-5|TRBV15
ATSRGRVLFNQPQH
>TRBJ2-1|TRBV5-1
ASSLGSGRDNEQF
>TRBJ2-7|TRBV9
ASSVSPNGNYEQY
>TRBJ2-7|TRBV5-4
ASSPAGSQSSYEQY
>TRBJ1-3|TRBV5-1
ASRHHSGNTIY
>TRBJ2-4|TRBV12-5
ASGLVSGTSVIIQY
>TRBJ2-3|TRBV11-2
ASSLGGSAQY
>TRBJ1-6|TRBV7-6
ASSPRTDNNSPLH